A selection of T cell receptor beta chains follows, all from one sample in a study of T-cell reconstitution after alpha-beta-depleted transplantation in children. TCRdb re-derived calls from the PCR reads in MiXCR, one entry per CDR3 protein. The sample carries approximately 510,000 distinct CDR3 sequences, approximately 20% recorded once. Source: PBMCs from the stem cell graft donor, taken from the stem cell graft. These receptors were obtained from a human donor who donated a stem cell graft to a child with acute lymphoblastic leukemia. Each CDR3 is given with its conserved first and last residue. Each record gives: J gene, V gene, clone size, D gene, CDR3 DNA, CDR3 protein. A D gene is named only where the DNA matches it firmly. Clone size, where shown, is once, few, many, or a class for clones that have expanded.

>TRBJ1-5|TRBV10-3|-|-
TGTGCCATCAGTGACCAAGGGATTCAGCCCCAGCATTTT
CAISDQGIQPQHF
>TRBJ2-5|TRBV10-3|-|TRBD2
TGTGCCATCAGTGAGTCGACCCTGACTAGCGGCCAAGAGACCCAGTACTTC
CAISESTLTSGQETQYF
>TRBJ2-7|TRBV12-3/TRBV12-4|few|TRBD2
TGTGCCAGCAGTTCGGGAGGGCCCCACGAGCAGTACTTC
CASSSGGPHEQYF
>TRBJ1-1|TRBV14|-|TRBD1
TGTGCCAGCAGCCATCTCTGGACAGGGACGTCCACTGAAGCTTTCTTT
CASSHLWTGTSTEAFF
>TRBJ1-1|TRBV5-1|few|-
TGCGCCAGCAGCTTGGCGGTTGGGGCCTTGAACACTGAAGCTTTCTTT
CASSLAVGALNTEAFF
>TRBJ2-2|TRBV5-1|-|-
TGCGCCAGCAGCTTGGCCAAAGGGGGAACCTCCGCCGGGGAGCTGTTTTTT
CASSLAKGGTSAGELFF
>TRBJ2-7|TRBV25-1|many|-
TGTGCCAGCAGTGAACCTAAGGTCTCGGACGAGCAGTACTTC
CASSEPKVSDEQYF
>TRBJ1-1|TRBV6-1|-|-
TGTGCCAGCACTAAGGATGCCGGAGAAGCTTTCTTT
CASTKDAGEAFF
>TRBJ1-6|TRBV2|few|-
TGTGCCAGCAGTGAGCGGGTGCCTCGCTCCTATAATTCACCCCTCCACTTT
CASSERVPRSYNSPLHF
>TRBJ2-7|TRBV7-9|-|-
TGTGCCAGCAGTAATCCGGGGAGAAAGTACGAGCAGTACTTC
CASSNPGRKYEQYF
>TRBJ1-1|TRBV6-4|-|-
TGTGCCAGCAGTGGAACAGGGCTGGCCACTGAAGCTTTCTTT
CASSGTGLATEAFF
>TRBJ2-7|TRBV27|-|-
TGTGCCAGCAGTCCGGGCGCTTCCCTCTACGAGCAGTACTTC
CASSPGASLYEQYF
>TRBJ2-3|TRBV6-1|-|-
TGTGCCAGCAGCTCGCCAGGGGCAAGGGATACGCAGTATTTT
CASSSPGARDTQYF
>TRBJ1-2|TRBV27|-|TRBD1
TGTGCCAGCAGTTTATCCGGACAGGGGGATGGCTACACCTTC
CASSLSGQGDGYTF